This T cell receptor (beta chain) was captured by sequencing in a study of immune evolution from preneoplasia to lung adenocarcinoma (TCRdb year 2021). Regarding the study in general: HLA loss of heterozygosity was seen in approximately 6.7%, 15% and 36% of AIS, MIA and ADC lesions, and in no AAH lesions. Immune contexture across lung adenocarcinoma precursors and invasive adenocarcinoma was profiled using immune gene expression, TCR sequencing and multiplex immunofluorescence. Resected precursor lesions (AAH, AIS, MIA) and invasive adenocarcinomas were compared with paired morphologically normal lung tissue. Sample size was determined by specimen availability and not by a prior power calculation. Whole exome sequencing and methylation data from the same cohort of nodules were integrated with the immune data. In total, the cohort included 53 patients with pulmonary nodules, all of whom underwent surgical resection. TCR sequencing data were obtained from approximately 56 patients. According to the study, around 110 samples went through TCR sequencing. POLYSOLVER was used to infer Class I HLA alleles from exome data, and LOHHLA was used to detect allele-specific HLA loss. Beyond this particular receptor, the publication reports: Clonality was highest in normal lung, while later-stage lesions appeared to have lower clonality but higher T cell density and diversity. T cell clonality was highest in KRAS-mutant nodules compared with EGFR-mutant or double wild-type lesions. The findings reflected association rather than direct causation, and larger cohorts with long-term follow-up and longitudinal biopsies were considered necessary. Because all patients were from Japan and China, applicability to Western populations was uncertain. Top T cell clone frequencies were highest in normal lung and appeared to decrease progressively from AAH through AIS, MIA and invasive adenocarcinoma.

Note on this clone: This receptor's antigen is unknown. No quality values exist for individual bases; no much larger clone is one base distant.

The patients had resection in Japan or China between about 2013 and 2018. Two lung cancer pathologists independently confirmed the histologic diagnosis of each case on H&E slides. Premalignant or tumor cells were enriched for nucleic acid extraction by macro-dissection performed after pathologic assessment. DNA was isolated from FFPE tissue using the AllPrep DNA/RNA FFPE Kit. Using the immunoSEQ hsTCRbeta Kit, TCR beta CDR3 regions were sequenced from DNA. As for the original processing: TCR sequencing data were analysed with the ImmunoSEQ Analyzer. T cell clonality was defined as 1 minus Pielou's evenness, calculated on productive rearrangements. To measure T cell diversity, the inverse Simpson index was applied to productive templates. T cell density was defined as TCR beta template counts normalized to usable DNA, with usable DNA estimated by amplification and sequencing of housekeeping genes. Two-sided Kruskal-Wallis tests were used to compare TCR metrics between histologic stages. The table was pulled from immuneACCESS by TCRdb, which kept in-frame rearrangements only. Such tables lose some clones; where checked, under half of the loss comes from unresolved V genes, and the rest has no known cause. V, J and clone size derive from that table, while D and trimming were established from the DNA sequence. Within this sample are roughly 40,000 clones, with roughly 80% of them counted one time only. The ten largest make up around 5.1% of the sample.

There are 15 amino acids in the CDR3, from cysteine to phenylalanine inclusive. Left in the record is the CDR3 DNA by itself, 45 bases read in frame from the first base. The germline V gene (reference sequence) supplies CDR1 SEHNR and CDR2 FQNEAQ. V was cut back by 1 base and J by 8 bases, leaving a gap of 14 bases between them. This clonotype originated in a person in their 60s with lung adenocarcinoma. Sample: FFPE invasive lung adenocarcinoma tissue. Taken with the paper, the label for cell subset or site translates to: frankly invasive lung adenocarcinoma (ADC). This chain joins TRBV7-9 to TRBJ1-4; 6 matching bases give a weak D call of TRBD1. The CDR3 reads as follows: CASSLGGGLGEKLFF. In nucleotide form, the sequence is TGTGCCAGCAGCTTAGGAGGGGGGCTGGGGGAAAAACTGTTTTTT.